Listed below are T cell receptor beta chains from one sample, sequenced in a study of T cell responses to AZD1222 COVID-19 vaccine. Assay used: immunoSEQ multiplex PCR; TCRdb lists only in-frame clones, some missing. This sample has some 150,000 clones, with 70% to 90% found just once. The source material was peripheral blood, sampled 28 days after the second AZD1222 dose. These receptors were obtained from an adult who received the AZD1222 COVID-19 vaccine. The CDR3 runs from the conserved cysteine through the conserved F or W. Fields, in order: V gene, CDR3 length, J gene, clone size, D gene, CDR3 protein, CDR3 DNA. A D gene is named only where the DNA matches it firmly. Clone size is given for some rows only: seen once, a few or many times, or a class if the clone is expanded.

v_gene: TRBV29-1; len: 16; j_gene: TRBJ2-1; abundance: -; d_gene: -; CDR3aa: CSVEDLHSGYYNEQFF; CDR3nt: TGCAGCGTTGAAGACTTACACAGTGGGTATTACAATGAGCAGTTCTTC
v_gene: TRBV5-4; len: 15; j_gene: TRBJ2-1; abundance: -; d_gene: -; CDR3aa: CASSRRDPSYNEQFF; CDR3nt: TGTGCCAGCAGCCGGAGGGATCCCTCCTACAATGAGCAGTTCTTC
v_gene: TRBV7-9; len: 16; j_gene: TRBJ2-7; abundance: -; d_gene: TRBD1; CDR3aa: CASSPNRRQGNYEQYF; CDR3nt: TGTGCCAGCAGCCCAAACAGGAGACAGGGCAACTACGAGCAGTACTTC
v_gene: TRBV6-6; len: 14; j_gene: TRBJ1-5; abundance: few; d_gene: TRBD1; CDR3aa: CASMRQGVHQPQHF; CDR3nt: TGTGCCAGCATGAGGCAGGGGGTACATCAGCCCCAGCATTTT
v_gene: TRBV4-1; len: 16; j_gene: TRBJ1-1; abundance: -; d_gene: -; CDR3aa: CASSPGRLGMNTEAFF; CDR3nt: TGCGCCAGCAGCCCAGGACGGCTCGGCATGAACACTGAAGCTTTCTTT
v_gene: TRBV2; len: 13; j_gene: TRBJ2-2; abundance: -; d_gene: -; CDR3aa: CASSVSRAGELFF; CDR3nt: TGTGCCAGCAGTGTATCCAGGGCCGGGGAGCTGTTTTTT
v_gene: TRBV6-4; len: 14; j_gene: TRBJ1-1; abundance: -; d_gene: TRBD1; CDR3aa: CASSDTDRATEAFF; CDR3nt: TGTGCCAGCAGTGACACCGACAGGGCCACTGAAGCTTTCTTT
v_gene: TRBV27; len: 15; j_gene: TRBJ2-7; abundance: -; d_gene: -; CDR3aa: CASSPPGVSSYEQYF; CDR3nt: TGTGCCAGCAGTCCCCCGGGGGTAAGCTCCTACGAGCAGTACTTC
v_gene: TRBV30; len: 15; j_gene: TRBJ1-2; abundance: -; d_gene: -; CDR3aa: CAWRSRDRVLEGYTF; CDR3nt: TGTGCCTGGAGGTCCCGGGACCGGGTGCTAGAGGGCTACACCTTC
v_gene: TRBV5-4; len: 12; j_gene: TRBJ2-1; abundance: -; d_gene: -; CDR3aa: CASSPTGTEQFF; CDR3nt: TGTGCCAGCAGCCCGACTGGAACTGAGCAGTTCTTC
v_gene: TRBV5-1; len: 16; j_gene: TRBJ1-2; abundance: -; d_gene: TRBD1; CDR3aa: CASSLGFGQGAYGYTF; CDR3nt: TGCGCCAGCAGCTTGGGTTTCGGACAGGGTGCGTATGGCTACACCTTC
v_gene: TRBV7-2; len: 16; j_gene: TRBJ2-1; abundance: -; d_gene: -; CDR3aa: CASSLRAGTGDNEQFF; CDR3nt: TGTGCCAGCAGCTTACGGGCAGGAACGGGGGACAATGAGCAGTTCTTC
v_gene: TRBV5-1; len: 13; j_gene: TRBJ1-2; abundance: -; d_gene: -; CDR3aa: CASSLTAADGYTF; CDR3nt: TGCGCCAGCAGCTTGACAGCCGCGGATGGCTACACCTTC
v_gene: TRBV5-1; len: 13; j_gene: TRBJ1-4; abundance: -; d_gene: -; CDR3aa: CASRDGESVKLFF; CDR3nt: TGCGCCAGCAGGGACGGGGAGAGCGTAAAACTGTTTTTT
v_gene: TRBV11-2; len: 11; j_gene: TRBJ1-3; abundance: -; d_gene: -; CDR3aa: CASSFRGTIYF; CDR3nt: TGTGCCAGCAGCTTCCGGGGCACCATATATTTT
v_gene: TRBV6-5; len: 15; j_gene: TRBJ1-6; abundance: -; d_gene: -; CDR3aa: CASSRLPGARAPLHF; CDR3nt: TGTGCCAGCAGCCGCTTACCGGGGGCGAGGGCACCCCTCCACTTT
v_gene: TRBV7-9; len: 16; j_gene: TRBJ1-1; abundance: -; d_gene: TRBD1; CDR3aa: CASVSQGSGVSTEAFF; CDR3nt: TGTGCCAGCGTCTCACAGGGGTCCGGGGTGAGCACTGAAGCTTTCTTT
v_gene: TRBV6-2/TRBV6-3; len: 13; j_gene: TRBJ1-2; abundance: -; d_gene: TRBD1; CDR3aa: CASSDRGLRGYTF; CDR3nt: TGTGCCAGCAGTGACAGGGGGCTCCGTGGCTACACCTTC
v_gene: TRBV2; len: 13; j_gene: TRBJ1-1; abundance: -; d_gene: TRBD1; CDR3aa: CASMRPQGAEAFF; CDR3nt: TGTGCCAGCATGCGGCCCCAGGGGGCTGAAGCTTTCTTT
v_gene: TRBV7-3; len: 16; j_gene: TRBJ2-2; abundance: -; d_gene: TRBD2; CDR3aa: CASSLAGGRNTGELFF; CDR3nt: TGTGCCAGCAGCTTAGCGGGGGGCCGGAACACCGGGGAGCTGTTTTTT
v_gene: TRBV12-5; len: 14; j_gene: TRBJ1-1; abundance: -; d_gene: TRBD1; CDR3aa: CASGLGGQGAKAFF; CDR3nt: TGTGCTAGTGGTTTGGGGGGACAGGGAGCGAAAGCTTTCTTT
v_gene: TRBV6-2/TRBV6-3; len: 15; j_gene: TRBJ2-1; abundance: -; d_gene: TRBD2; CDR3aa: CASSLLAGSVSEQFF; CDR3nt: TGTGCCAGCAGCTTGTTAGCGGGGAGTGTAAGCGAGCAGTTCTTC
v_gene: TRBV5-1; len: 13; j_gene: TRBJ2-2; abundance: -; d_gene: -; CDR3aa: CASSLEPTGELFF; CDR3nt: TGCGCCAGCAGCTTGGAACCCACCGGGGAGCTGTTTTTT
v_gene: TRBV4-2; len: 14; j_gene: TRBJ2-1; abundance: few; d_gene: TRBD1; CDR3aa: CASSGQGGLNEQFF; CDR3nt: TGTGCCAGCAGCGGACAGGGGGGCTTGAATGAGCAGTTCTTC
v_gene: TRBV3-1/TRBV3-2; len: 14; j_gene: TRBJ1-2; abundance: -; d_gene: -; CDR3aa: CASSQDKGYEGYTF; CDR3nt: TGTGCCAGCAGCCAAGATAAGGGTTATGAAGGCTACACCTTC
v_gene: TRBV19; len: 18; j_gene: TRBJ1-4; abundance: few; d_gene: TRBD1; CDR3aa: CASKLRGTGVVATEKLFF; CDR3nt: TGTGCCAGTAAGCTCCGTGGGACAGGGGTAGTTGCTACTGAAAAACTGTTTTTT
v_gene: TRBV7-8; len: 15; j_gene: TRBJ2-5; abundance: -; d_gene: TRBD2; CDR3aa: CASSLAGGTKETQYF; CDR3nt: TGTGCCAGCAGCCTGGCGGGGGGGACTAAAGAGACCCAGTACTTC
v_gene: TRBV24-1; len: 15; j_gene: TRBJ2-5; abundance: once; d_gene: -; CDR3aa: CATSDAGRSQETQYF; CDR3nt: TGTGCCACCAGTGATGCCGGACGGTCCCAAGAGACCCAGTACTTC
v_gene: TRBV5-1; len: 15; j_gene: TRBJ1-1; abundance: -; d_gene: TRBD1; CDR3aa: CASSLVDREFTEAFF; CDR3nt: TGCGCCAGCAGCTTGGTCGACAGGGAGTTCACTGAAGCTTTCTTT
v_gene: TRBV19; len: 16; j_gene: TRBJ1-3; abundance: -; d_gene: -; CDR3aa: CASSIQAAPDGNTIYF; CDR3nt: TGTGCCAGTAGTATACAGGCGGCTCCGGACGGAAACACCATATATTTT
v_gene: TRBV2; len: 14; j_gene: TRBJ1-1; abundance: -; d_gene: -; CDR3aa: CASSEANGQPGTFF; CDR3nt: TGTGCCAGCAGTGAAGCGAATGGGCAACCCGGGACTTTCTTT
v_gene: TRBV27; len: 14; j_gene: TRBJ2-6; abundance: -; d_gene: -; CDR3aa: CASTPGFGANVLTF; CDR3nt: TGTGCCAGCACCCCGGGATTTGGGGCCAACGTCCTGACTTTC
v_gene: TRBV27; len: 13; j_gene: TRBJ2-7; abundance: -; d_gene: -; CDR3aa: CASSARHSYEQYF; CDR3nt: TGTGCCAGCAGTGCCCGACACTCCTACGAGCAGTACTTC
v_gene: TRBV19; len: 14; j_gene: TRBJ1-1; abundance: -; d_gene: TRBD1; CDR3aa: CASSQQGQDPEAFF; CDR3nt: TGTGCCAGTAGCCAACAGGGGCAGGACCCTGAAGCTTTCTTT
v_gene: TRBV2; len: 15; j_gene: TRBJ2-4; abundance: -; d_gene: TRBD1; CDR3aa: CASSERGTGLGIQYF; CDR3nt: TGTGCCAGCAGTGAAAGGGGGACAGGGCTGGGCATTCAGTACTTC
v_gene: TRBV7-9; len: 14; j_gene: TRBJ1-1; abundance: -; d_gene: -; CDR3aa: CASSPNHGNTEAFF; CDR3nt: TGTGCCAGCAGCCCAAATCACGGGAACACTGAAGCTTTCTTT
v_gene: TRBV30; len: 13; j_gene: TRBJ1-3; abundance: -; d_gene: -; CDR3aa: CAWSVNARNTIYF; CDR3nt: TGTGCCTGGAGTGTGAACGCAAGAAACACCATATATTTT
v_gene: TRBV29-1; len: 13; j_gene: TRBJ1-2; abundance: -; d_gene: TRBD1; CDR3aa: CSVDRGPLYGYTF; CDR3nt: TGCAGCGTCGACAGGGGCCCCCTTTATGGCTACACCTTC
v_gene: TRBV6-2/TRBV6-3; len: 14; j_gene: TRBJ1-5; abundance: -; d_gene: -; CDR3aa: CASSWGLQNQPQHF; CDR3nt: TGTGCCAGCAGTTGGGGCCTCCAAAATCAGCCCCAGCATTTT
v_gene: TRBV11-2; len: 16; j_gene: TRBJ1-3; abundance: -; d_gene: -; CDR3aa: CASSLGGRSSGNTIYF; CDR3nt: TGTGCCAGCAGCTTAGGGGGACGGTCCTCTGGAAACACCATATATTTT
v_gene: TRBV4-1; len: 14; j_gene: TRBJ1-1; abundance: -; d_gene: -; CDR3aa: CASSQPRGVTEAFF; CDR3nt: TGCGCCAGCAGCCAGCCCCGGGGTGTCACTGAAGCTTTCTTT
v_gene: TRBV7-6; len: 13; j_gene: TRBJ2-1; abundance: -; d_gene: TRBD1; CDR3aa: CASSLGQGDEQFF; CDR3nt: TGTGCCAGCAGCTTGGGACAGGGTGATGAGCAGTTCTTC
v_gene: TRBV5-6; len: 14; j_gene: TRBJ1-2; abundance: -; d_gene: -; CDR3aa: CASSLVGRAAGYTF; CDR3nt: TGTGCCAGCAGCTTGGTTGGCAGGGCGGCTGGCTACACCTTC
v_gene: TRBV15; len: 15; j_gene: TRBJ1-2; abundance: -; d_gene: -; CDR3aa: CATSRGGRTFYGYTF; CDR3nt: TGTGCCACCAGCAGAGGCGGCAGGACCTTCTATGGCTACACCTTC
v_gene: TRBV6-2/TRBV6-3; len: 12; j_gene: TRBJ1-5; abundance: -; d_gene: -; CDR3aa: CASSYEGSTQHF; CDR3nt: TGTGCCAGCAGTTACGAGGGCAGTACCCAGCATTTT
v_gene: TRBV6-2/TRBV6-3; len: 11; j_gene: TRBJ1-1; abundance: few; d_gene: -; CDR3aa: CASSGVTEAFF; CDR3nt: TGTGCCAGCAGCGGAGTCACTGAAGCTTTCTTT
v_gene: TRBV2; len: 12; j_gene: TRBJ2-3; abundance: -; d_gene: -; CDR3aa: CASRTSADTQYF; CDR3nt: TGTGCCAGCAGGACTAGTGCAGATACGCAGTATTTT
v_gene: TRBV30; len: 12; j_gene: TRBJ2-7; abundance: -; d_gene: TRBD2; CDR3aa: CAWSVGGYEQYF; CDR3nt: TGTGCCTGGAGTGTCGGGGGGTACGAGCAGTACTTC
v_gene: TRBV19; len: 14; j_gene: TRBJ2-3; abundance: -; d_gene: TRBD1; CDR3aa: CASSLGPAQGNKYF; CDR3nt: TGTGCCAGTAGCCTAGGACCTGCACAGGGGAATAAGTATTTT
v_gene: TRBV4-3; len: 13; j_gene: TRBJ1-1; abundance: -; d_gene: -; CDR3aa: CASSLKGGHEAFF; CDR3nt: TGCGCCAGCAGCCTAAAGGGGGGCCATGAAGCTTTCTTT
v_gene: TRBV15; len: 15; j_gene: TRBJ1-4; abundance: -; d_gene: -; CDR3aa: CATSRDLQRNEKLFF; CDR3nt: TGTGCCACCAGCAGAGATCTCCAACGTAATGAAAAACTGTTTTTT
v_gene: TRBV19; len: 13; j_gene: TRBJ2-7; abundance: -; d_gene: -; CDR3aa: CASITKWENEQYF; CDR3nt: TGTGCCAGTATAACAAAGTGGGAAAACGAGCAGTACTTC
v_gene: TRBV7-8; len: 16; j_gene: TRBJ1-1; abundance: -; d_gene: TRBD1; CDR3aa: CASSGRGTELNTEAFF; CDR3nt: TGTGCCAGCAGCGGGCGCGGGACAGAATTGAACACTGAAGCTTTCTTT